This TCR beta chain was obtained from a study of shared clonotypes between healthy human individuals. V gave up 8 bases and J gave up 3 bases; unmatched junction bases: 7. The CDR3 is 15 residues long. The germline CDR1 and CDR2 sequences are MNHEY and SMNVEV (reference sequence). Naive CD8 cells lacked CD45RO and underwent positive selection for CCR7, leaving out terminally differentiated effector memory CD45RA+ cells. Across several immunoSEQ plates, the genomic DNA of each subset was split evenly. The assay was immunoSEQ multiplex PCR, and TCRdb's table has in-frame clones only and misses some. The sample lists nearly 2 million clones; approximately 95% were seen once.

This sequence joins TRBV27 and TRBJ2-2, with 9 bases aligning to TRBD1. Sequencing was carried out using naive CD8+ T cells sorted from blood. The TCR was taken from a young man in good health. The CDR3 DNA is TGTGCCAGCGCCTCCGGGACAGGGTACACCGGGGAGCTGTTTTTT. Amino acids: CASASGTGYTGELFF.